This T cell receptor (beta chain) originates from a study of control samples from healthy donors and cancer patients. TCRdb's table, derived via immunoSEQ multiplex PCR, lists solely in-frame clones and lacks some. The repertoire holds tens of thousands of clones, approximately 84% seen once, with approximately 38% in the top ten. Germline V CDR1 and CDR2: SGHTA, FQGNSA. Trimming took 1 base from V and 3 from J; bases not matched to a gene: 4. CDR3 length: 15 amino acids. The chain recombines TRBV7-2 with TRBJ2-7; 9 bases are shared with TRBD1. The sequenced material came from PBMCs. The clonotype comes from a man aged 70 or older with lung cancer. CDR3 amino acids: CASSLVTGGVYEQYF. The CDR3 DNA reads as TGTGCCAGCAGCTTAGTCACAGGGGGCGTCTACGAGCAGTACTTC.